The 21 T cell receptor beta chains reported below all come from one sample, sequenced in a study of blood T cell repertoires in COVID-19. This table comes from immunoSEQ multiplex PCR, and its TCRdb copy is limited to in-frame clones, with some not included. Of 180,000 or so clones detected, roughly nine tenths appear once; the ten largest clones hold 0.99%. Sequenced sample: peripheral blood. These receptors originate from a man aged 18-30 years with acute or convalescent COVID-19.

The chain uses TRBV5-6 and TRBJ2-5, with 9 bases matching TRBD2. The CDR3 extends over 16 amino acids. Germline V gene sequence: CDR1 SGHDT, CDR2 YYEEEE. J was trimmed by 2 bases and V by 3 bases; bases with no gene match: 8. The DNA of the CDR3 is TGTGCCAGCAGCTCGAGGGGTAGCGGGGGTCAAGAGACCCAGTACTTC. This codes for CASSSRGSGGQETQYF.

The DNA for the CDR3 is TGTGCCTGGAGCCCCATCTACTCTGGGGCCAACGTCCTGACTTTC. Translation: CAWSPIYSGANVLTF. The chain combines TRBV30 with TRBJ2-6; D gene ambiguous. The germline V gene has CDR1 GTSNPN and CDR2 SVGIG (reference sequence). V was clipped by 3 bases and J by 0 bases, with 9 bases between them. The CDR3 is 15 amino acids. The full variable domain, completed using reference TRBV30 and TRBJ2-6, is SQTIHQWPATLVQPVGSPLSLECTVEGTSNPNLYWYRQAAGRGLQLLFYSVGIGQISSEVPQNLSASRPQDRQFILSSKKLLLSDSGFYLCAWSPIYSGANVLTFGAGSRLTVL.

The CDR3 region is CASSELVAGVNTEAFF. As DNA, the CDR3 is TGTGCCAGCAGTGAATTAGTCGCAGGGGTGAACACTGAAGCTTTCTTT. The chain carries TRBV2 and TRBJ1-1; a weak D match, TRBD1 (6 bases). Germline-derived CDR1 and CDR2 are SNHLY and FYNNEI. V was pared by 2 bases and J by 0 bases, with 13 bases between. This CDR3 spans 16 amino acids.

V is TRBV15 and J is TRBJ2-5, with a tentative D call TRBD1 (6 bases). The V end was cut by 6 bases, the J end by 5 bases, with 19 bases between. The CDR3 totals 15 residues. The germline V gene encodes CDR1 LNHNV and CDR2 YYDKDF (reference sequence). CDR3 sequence (DNA): TGTGCCACCAGTACAGGGATACTCTCTCGGGAGACCCAGTACTTC. It yields the protein CATSTGILSRETQYF.

For this clone: Additional DNA sequences in this sample encode the identical CDR3. The chain combines TRBV2 with TRBJ1-6, with 7 bases matching TRBD1. Unmatched junction bases numbered 6, after V lost 6 bases and J lost 10 bases. The CDR3 loop spans 13 amino acids. Germline CDR1 and CDR2: SNHLY and FYNNEI. This CDR3 is CASSGTVRSPLHF. The CDR3 nucleotides read TGTGCCAGCAGCGGGACAGTACGATCACCCCTCCACTTT.

The chain couples TRBV12-3 or TRBV12-4 to TRBJ1-1; a possible D gene is TRBD1 (6 bases). The CDR3 has 13 residues. Trimming removed 3 bases from V and 6 bases from J, with 11 bases in between. The CDR3 reads CASSFVGAPEAFF. The DNA for the CDR3 is TGTGCCAGCAGTTTTGTGGGGGCCCCTGAAGCTTTCTTT.

The CDR3 DNA follows: TGTGCCACCAGTGATTCTAGACAGGGGGCATTGGCTAACTATGGCTACACCTTC. Protein sequence: CATSDSRQGALANYGYTF. The rearrangement joins TRBV24-1 to TRBJ1-2, with 10 nucleotides matching TRBD1. This CDR3 has 18 amino acids. The germline V gene has CDR1 KGHDR and CDR2 SFDVKD. V lost 2 bases and J lost 0; bases outside the gene matches: 8.

For the CDR3, the DNA is TGTGCCAGCAGCTTGGAGTCGCACCAGCCCCTCCACTTT. Protein product: CASSLESHQPLHF. The chain joins TRBV5-5 to TRBJ1-6; no definite D call. This CDR3 is 13 amino acids long. The germline CDR1 and CDR2 sequences are SGHKS and YYEKEE (reference sequence). V lost 0 bases to trimming and J lost 13 bases, with 11 bases between them.

The V call is TRBV2, the J call TRBJ2-7, with D possibly matching TRBD1 (5 bases). There are 14 residues in the CDR3. V lost 4 bases and J lost 1, with 11 bases in between. Per germline, CDR1 SNHLY and CDR2 FYNNEI. This CDR3 is CASSVTGFSYEQYV. CDR3 DNA sequence: TGTGCCAGCAGTGTAACAGGCTTTTCCTACGAGCAGTACGTC.

The chain employs TRBV4-1 and TRBJ1-6, with D possibly being TRBD1 (6 bases). The CDR3 length is 17 residues. Germline assignment: CDR1 MGHRA and CDR2 YSYEKL. Trimming left V 4 bases short and J 4 bases short, with 17 bases between. The CDR3 sequence: CASSPLKYGTYNSPLHF. For the CDR3, the DNA is TGCGCCAGCAGCCCTCTAAAATACGGGACATATAATTCACCCCTCCACTTT.

This clone was detected only a few times. V gene TRBV30 combines with J gene TRBJ1-6, with 11 bases identical to TRBD1. This CDR3 is 14 amino acids long. The V gene end was trimmed by 3 bases and the J gene end by 14 bases; junction bases not matched to a gene: 9. Germline V lookup: CDR1 GTSNPN, CDR2 SVGIG (reference sequence). In nucleotides, the CDR3 is TGTGCCTGGAGGGACAGGGGGCAGCGTTTGGCCCTCCACTTT. Its protein is CAWRDRGQRLALHF.

V gene TRBV18 combines with J gene TRBJ1-5; D is unresolved. There are 12 residues in the CDR3. The germline V and J ends were trimmed by 6 bases and 2 bases, with 5 bases remaining between them. The germline CDR1 and CDR2 sequences are KGHSH and LQKENI. The CDR3 coding sequence is TGTGCCAGCTCTCGAGGCAATCAGCCCCAGCATTTT. This codes for CASSRGNQPQHF.

V usage is TRBV28 and J usage is TRBJ2-7; TRBD1 might be the D (6 bases). This CDR3 is built from 14 residues. From germline, CDR1 is MDHEN and CDR2 SYDVKM. Trimming pared 5 bases from V and 6 bases from J, leaving 17 bases between. In DNA, the CDR3 is TGTGCCAGCAGTCCCGGACAGACGGCGTCCGAGCAGTACGTC. Its protein is CASSPGQTASEQYV.

The chain uses TRBV5-1 and TRBJ2-7, with D tentatively TRBD1 (5 bases). The V and J ends lost 4 bases and 5 bases respectively, with 13 bases between them. The germline gives CDR1 SGHRS, CDR2 YFSETQ. This CDR3 has 13 residues. CDR3 loop: CASSQRAGNEQYF. For the CDR3, the DNA is TGCGCCAGCAGCCAGAGAGCAGGGAACGAGCAGTACTTC. The full variable domain, completed using reference TRBV5-1 and TRBJ2-7, is KAGVTQTPRYLIKTRGQQVTLSCSPISGHRSVSWYQQTPGQGLQFLFEYFSETQRNKGNFPGRFSGRQFSNSRSEMNVSTLELGDSALYLCASSQRAGNEQYFGPGTRLTVT.

The chain uses TRBV3-1 (or the pseudogene TRBV3-2) and TRBJ2-3; D possibly corresponds to TRBD2 (6 bases). Trimming shortened V by 0 bases and J by 6 bases, and 16 bases separated the two germline ends. There are 16 residues in the CDR3. Germline CDR1 is LGHDT and CDR2 is YNNKEL (reference sequence). CDR3: CASSQDFGGPGDTQYF. CDR3 DNA sequence: TGTGCCAGCAGCCAAGACTTCGGGGGACCAGGCGATACGCAGTATTTT.

The rearrangement links TRBV5-1 to TRBJ2-7, with 7 bases fitting TRBD1. CDR3 length equals 12 residues. Trimming cost V 7 bases and J 3 bases; bases outside gene matches: 4. Germline V gene sequence: CDR1 SGHRS, CDR2 YFSETQ. CDR3 amino acids: CASGRTGYEQYV. The CDR3 DNA reads as TGCGCCAGCGGTCGGACAGGCTACGAGCAGTACGTC.

The chain joins TRBV2 to TRBJ2-7; 10 nucleotides match TRBD1. The CDR3 has 14 residues. Germline lookup yields CDR1 SNHLY and CDR2 FYNNEI. With 7 bases clipped from V and 3 bases from J, the junction kept 6 bases outside the gene matches. The CDR3 coding sequence is TGTGCCAGCAAGGACAGGGGGGTTTTCTACGAGCAGTACTTC. Translation: CASKDRGVFYEQYF. The complete variable domain, with remaining parts taken from reference TRBV2 and TRBJ2-7, reads EPEVTQTPSHQVTQMGQEVILRCVPISNHLYFYWYRQILGQKVEFLVSFYNNEISEKSEIFDDQFSVERPDGSNFTLKIRSTKLEDSAMYFCASKDRGVFYEQYFGPGTRLTVT.

This chain connects TRBV6-5 to TRBJ1-5; a weak D match, TRBD1 (5 bases). The CDR3 has 15 amino acids. V was cut by 7 bases and J by 4 bases, with 17 bases left in between. In germline, CDR1 is MNHEY, CDR2 SVGAGI. The CDR3 DNA reads TGTGCCAGCACCGCGGCAGGGTGGGAAAATCAGCCCCAGCATTTT. This gives the protein CASTAAGWENQPQHF.

The chain couples TRBV2 to TRBJ2-2, with 14 positions matching TRBD2. The J segment lost 6 bases and the V segment lost 6 bases, leaving 9 bases of the junction unmatched. The germline V gene has CDR1 SNHLY and CDR2 FYNNEI. This CDR3 comprises 17 residues. This CDR3 is CASRAGTSGGAPGELFF. CDR3 DNA sequence: TGTGCCAGCAGGGCCGGGACTAGCGGGGGAGCGCCCGGGGAGCTGTTTTTT.

This clone was seen only a few times. The rearrangement joins TRBV2 to TRBJ1-3; D remains unclear. The CDR3 loop spans 14 amino acids. V shed 4 bases and J shed 2 bases, with 9 bases lying between them. The germline gives CDR1 SNHLY, CDR2 FYNNEI. The CDR3 region is CASSVTGTGNTIYF. The DNA of the CDR3 is TGTGCCAGCAGTGTAACGGGTACTGGAAACACCATATATTTT.

This rearrangement joins TRBV10-3 to TRBJ2-6, with D unclear. The V gene's germline CDR1 is ENHRY and CDR2 SYGVKD. Trimming left V 3 bases short and J 0 bases short, with 3 bases between. The CDR3 length is 14 residues. The DNA for the CDR3 is TGTGCCATCAGTGAACACTCTGGGGCCAACGTCCTGACTTTC. Translated, it gives CAISEHSGANVLTF.